Sequencing of this TCR beta chain was carried out in a study of blood T cell repertoires in COVID-19 (TCRdb year 2020). Context from the whole study: Samples from collaborators originated in the United States, Italy and Spain and spanned both the acute and convalescent phases of COVID-19. The samples were drawn from two sources: the first 160 participants of the ongoing ImmuneRACE study, and 1,254 subjects contributed by 6 global collaborators. The prospective study material was composed of cDNA or gDNA derived from T cells, B-cell-depleted T cells, or PBMCs. Where HLA class I and class II types were available, the types were taken from metadata supplied by the sample provider, not from assay-based typing. Deeply sampled blood TCRbeta repertoires from subjects exposed to, actively infected with, or recovered from COVID-19 were included in the dataset. A de-identified subject ID, COVID-19 status, age in years and sex were almost always included in the sample metadata. The repertoires were made available in a free public database intended to serve as a resource for research on the immune response to SARS-CoV-2. Beyond this particular receptor, the publication reports: Clinical and demographic metadata were provided uncurated, with the amount varying by source and participant.

Sequences SGHDN (CDR1) and FVKESK (CDR2) are obtained from the germline V gene. The germline V and J ends show losses of 7 bases and 3 bases respectively, and no gene match explains 4 bases of the junction. Including the terminal cysteine and phenylalanine, the CDR3 comprises 13 residues. Only the CDR3 part of the read is kept: 39 bases, read in frame from the first base. Whole blood was collected in K2EDTA tubes by collaborating institutions according to the institutions' own protocols. For TCRbeta analysis, collaborators shipped samples as frozen whole blood, isolated PBMCs, or DNA extracted from either of those sample types. On this clone: What antigen it recognizes has not been identified. No base quality values were provided; no much bigger clone lies one nucleotide off.

TCRbeta CDR3 regions were amplified from genomic DNA by means of the immunoSEQ Assay, a bias-controlled multiplex PCR. Per the source publication's procedure: The number of nucleated cells in each sample was estimated by amplification of reference gene primers within the assay. To quantify the absolute abundance of each unique TCRbeta CDR3 rearrangement, sequence reads were collapsed and filtered. For each sample, productive Simpson clonality was calculated as the square root of Simpson's diversity index across productive rearrangements. The source is immuneACCESS, and TCRdb retained only in-frame sequences with V and J called. Part of the clones is not carried over; for the studies checked, unresolved V genes explain less than half of this, and the remainder is unexplained. V and J calls and clone size are those listed in that table; D and trimming were worked out from the DNA. Counted in this sample were roughly 250,000 clones; 81% of them appeared once. The ten largest account for around 2.9% of the sample.

Sample: peripheral blood. This chain is built from TRBV14 and TRBJ2-3, with 7 central nucleotides matching TRBD2. The origin of this receptor is a woman aged 55-69 years with active or convalescent COVID-19. CDR3 sequence: CASNRGVTDTQYF. The nucleotides read TGTGCCAGCAACCGGGGGGTAACAGATACGCAGTATTTT.